This T cell receptor beta chain was documented in a study of blood T cell repertoires in COVID-19. The overall study: Donors in the United States, Italy and Spain gave samples during acute or convalescent COVID-19. The analysed material was cDNA or gDNA that came from T cells, B-cell-depleted T cells, or PBMCs.

The germline CDR1 and CDR2 sequences are SGHDT and YYEEEE. The CDR3 is 15 residues long. Trimming cost V 4 bases and J 7 bases, with 18 bases left between them. Original data processing: Amplification of reference gene primers provided the estimated nucleated cell counts. Sequencing used immunoSEQ multiplex PCR; TCRdb keeps in-frame clones, though not all of them. That table supplies the V and J calls and clone size; D and trimming were determined from the DNA. The data show roughly 76,000 clones, roughly 90% seen once. The sample taken for sequencing was peripheral blood. The chain has TRBV5-6 and TRBJ1-3, with D maybe TRBD1 (6 bases). The receptor was derived from a woman in her fifties or sixties with active COVID-19. The CDR3 DNA reads TGTGCCAGCAGCCGCGGGGGGCCGCGGTTTAACACCATATATTTT. Amino acids: CASSRGGPRFNTIYF.